This T cell receptor beta chain is from a study of blood T cell repertoires in COVID-19. Study context: COVID-19 samples, acute and convalescent, were from the United States, Italy and Spain. In each case, the material was cDNA or gDNA derived from T cells, B-cell-depleted T cells, or PBMCs.

As originally analysed: Reference gene primer amplification yielded estimated nucleated cell counts. Sequencing used immunoSEQ multiplex PCR; TCRdb keeps in-frame clones, though not all of them. That table supplies the V and J calls and clone size; D and trimming were determined from the DNA. Here the sample spans about 74,000 clones, 80% to 90% being singletons. V shed 4 bases and J shed 0 bases, with 13 bases lying between them. Germline V gene lookup returns CDR1 GTSNPN and CDR2 SVGIG (reference sequence). The CDR3 covers 15 residues. The sequence came from an elderly woman with active or convalescent COVID-19. This chain joins TRBV30 and TRBJ1-5; D gene uncertain. Sequencing was carried out using peripheral blood. CDR3 in amino acids: CAWNRGSPSNQPQHF. DNA of the CDR3: TGTGCCTGGAACCGGGGATCCCCTAGCAATCAGCCCCAGCATTTT.